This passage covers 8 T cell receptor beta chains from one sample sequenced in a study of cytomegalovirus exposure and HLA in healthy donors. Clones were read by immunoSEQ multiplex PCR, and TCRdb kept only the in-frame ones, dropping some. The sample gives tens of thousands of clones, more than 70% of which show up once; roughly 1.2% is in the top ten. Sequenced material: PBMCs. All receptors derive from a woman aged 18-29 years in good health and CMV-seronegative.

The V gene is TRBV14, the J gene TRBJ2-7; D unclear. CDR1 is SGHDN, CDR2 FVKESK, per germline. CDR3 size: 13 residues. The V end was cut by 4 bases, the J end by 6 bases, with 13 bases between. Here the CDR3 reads CASSPAVFSEQYF. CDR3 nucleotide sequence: TGTGCCAGCAGCCCTGCGGTTTTCTCCGAGCAGTACTTC.

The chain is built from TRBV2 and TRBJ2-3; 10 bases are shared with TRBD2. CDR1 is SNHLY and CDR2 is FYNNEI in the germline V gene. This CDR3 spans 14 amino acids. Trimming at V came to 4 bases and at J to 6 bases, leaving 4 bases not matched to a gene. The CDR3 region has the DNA TGTGCCAGCAGTGTCCTAGCGGGGGTTGATACGCAGTATTTT. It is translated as CASSVLAGVDTQYF.

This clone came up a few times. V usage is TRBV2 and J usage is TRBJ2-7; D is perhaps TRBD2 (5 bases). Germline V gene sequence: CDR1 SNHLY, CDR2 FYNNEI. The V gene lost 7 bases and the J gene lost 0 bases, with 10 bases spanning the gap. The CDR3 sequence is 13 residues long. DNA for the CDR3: TGTGCCAGCACCGGGGTTTTCTCCTACGAGCAGTACTTC. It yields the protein CASTGVFSYEQYF.

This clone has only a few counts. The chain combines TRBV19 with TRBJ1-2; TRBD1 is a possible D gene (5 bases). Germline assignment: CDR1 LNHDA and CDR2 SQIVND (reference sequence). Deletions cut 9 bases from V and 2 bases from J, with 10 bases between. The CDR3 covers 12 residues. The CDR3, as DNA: TGTGCCAGCACAGACAGAAACTATGGCTACACCTTC. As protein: CASTDRNYGYTF.

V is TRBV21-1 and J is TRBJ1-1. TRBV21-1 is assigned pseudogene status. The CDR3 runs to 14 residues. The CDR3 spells CASSGGDMGTEAFF. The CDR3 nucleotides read TGTGCCAGCAGCGGAGGGGATATGGGGACTGAAGCTTTCTTT.

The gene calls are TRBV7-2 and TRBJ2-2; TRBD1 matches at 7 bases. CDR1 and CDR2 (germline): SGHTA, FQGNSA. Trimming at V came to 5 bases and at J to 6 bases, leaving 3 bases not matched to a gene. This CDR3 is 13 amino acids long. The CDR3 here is CASSPQGSGELFF. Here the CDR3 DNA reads TGTGCCAGCAGCCCACAGGGGTCCGGGGAGCTGTTTTTT.

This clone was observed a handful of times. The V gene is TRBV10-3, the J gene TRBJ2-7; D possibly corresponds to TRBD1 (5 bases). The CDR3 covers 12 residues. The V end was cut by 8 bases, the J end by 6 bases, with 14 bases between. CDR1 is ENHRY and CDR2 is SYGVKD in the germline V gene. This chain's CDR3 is CAIQSTGGEQYF. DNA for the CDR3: TGTGCCATCCAATCCACAGGTGGCGAGCAGTACTTC.

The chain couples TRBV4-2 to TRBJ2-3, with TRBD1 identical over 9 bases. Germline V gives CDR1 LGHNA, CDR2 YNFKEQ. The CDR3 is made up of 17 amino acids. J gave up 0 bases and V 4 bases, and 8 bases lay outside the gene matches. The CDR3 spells CASSPTGTGSSTDTQYF. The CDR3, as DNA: TGTGCCAGCAGCCCCACGGGGACAGGGTCGAGCACAGATACGCAGTATTTT.